Here is one T cell receptor beta chain with its context. This sample is part of a study of blood T cell repertoires in COVID-19. Overall study context: Italy, Spain and the United States were the sources of the convalescent and acute COVID-19 samples.

In the authors' methods: Cell counts per sample came from amplifying reference gene primers. TCRdb's table, derived via immunoSEQ multiplex PCR, lists solely in-frame clones and lacks some. V and J calls and clone size follow that table, whereas D and trimming were derived from the DNA. The data hold 190,000 or so clones, with 75% to 90% observed a single time. The CDR3 is made up of 12 amino acids. The germline V and J ends were trimmed by 8 bases and 2 bases, with 8 bases remaining between them. Germline lookup yields CDR1 MNHEY and CDR2 SVGAGI. Exposed volunteers were people who met a COVID-19 case within 2 weeks before study entry.

V and J are TRBV6-5 and TRBJ2-3; tentatively, D is TRBD2 (6 bases). The sequencing input was PBMCs or T cells enriched from blood (not recorded which). This receptor was taken from a young woman who had been exposed to COVID-19. Written as DNA, the CDR3 is TGTGCCAGCCGGGGGTACACAGATACGCAGTATTTT. It yields the protein CASRGYTDTQYF.